Following are 21 T cell receptor beta chains from one sample sequenced in a study of T cells in narcolepsy. TCRdb keeps only in-frame clones here, not all; method: immunoSEQ multiplex PCR. The data show 37,000 or so clones, about 85% seen once. Sequencing was done on a sample of CD45RA- memory CD4+ T cells from PBMCs. These receptors originate from a human donor with narcolepsy.

The gene calls are TRBV4-3 and TRBJ2-3; 11 positions agree with TRBD1. CDR3 length: 16 amino acids. V shed 5 bases, J shed 2 bases, and the junction held 6 bases outside the gene matches. Germline V gene lookup returns CDR1 LGHNA and CDR2 YSLEER. The chain's CDR3 is CASSSRTGGPTDTQYF. As DNA, the CDR3 is TGCGCCAGCAGCTCCAGGACAGGGGGCCCCACAGATACGCAGTATTTT.

This clone was counted a single time. The chain uses TRBV6-1 and TRBJ1-2, with TRBD1 as a possible D gene (6 bases). This CDR3 has 14 residues. Trimming removed 1 base from V and 6 bases from J, with 12 bases in between. Germline lookup yields CDR1 MNHNS and CDR2 SASEGT. The CDR3 here is CASSEGPGAHGYTF. The CDR3 region has the DNA TGTGCCAGCAGTGAAGGGCCAGGGGCCCATGGCTACACCTTC.

This sequence joins TRBV5-4 and TRBJ1-5; TRBD1 agrees at 7 bases. Germline CDR1 SGHNT, CDR2 YYREEE (reference sequence). The trim removed 3 bases at V and 5 bases at J, leaving 5 bases unmatched. The CDR3 has 14 amino acids. The DNA for the CDR3 is TGTGCCAGCAGCTCCCAGGGGGGCGATCAGCCCCAGCATTTT. Amino acids: CASSSQGGDQPQHF.

The chain combines TRBV4-2 with TRBJ1-4; the D gene is possibly TRBD1 (5 bases). Germline-derived CDR1 and CDR2 are LGHNA and YNFKEQ. The V end lost 4 bases, the J end lost 0 bases, and 12 bases lay between the germline ends. CDR3 length: 16 amino acids. The CDR3 reads CASSLTGGATNEKLFF. In DNA form, the CDR3 reads TGTGCCAGCAGCCTCACGGGGGGAGCAACTAATGAAAAACTGTTTTTT.

The J gene is TRBJ1-2, the V gene TRBV6-1; no clear D gene. Germline CDR1 MNHNS, CDR2 SASEGT. The ends were cut back, 8 bases at V and 4 bases at J, with 14 bases in the middle. This CDR3 has 13 residues. The CDR3 DNA reads TGTGCCAGCGCCAGGCCTGATGCCTATGGCTACACCTTC. Translating gives CASARPDAYGYTF.

The rearrangement joins TRBV5-1 to TRBJ2-1; D remains unclear. This CDR3 contains 15 residues. Trimming stripped 0 bases from V and 5 bases from J, with 12 bases between. From germline, CDR1 is SGHRS and CDR2 YFSETQ. For the CDR3, the DNA is TGCGCCAGCAGCTTGGAATGGGGTAGCCACAATGAGCAGTTCTTC. Translated, it gives CASSLEWGSHNEQFF.

The rearrangement uses TRBV2 and TRBJ1-2, with D unresolved. The CDR3 has 16 residues. The V gene lost 2 bases and the J gene lost 0 bases, with 13 bases spanning the gap. Per germline, CDR1 SNHLY and CDR2 FYNNEI. The CDR3 region has the DNA TGTGCCAGCAGTGAACGGGCAGTCCTGACTAACTATGGCTACACCTTC. This sequence encodes CASSERAVLTNYGYTF.

This chain connects TRBV5-1 to TRBJ2-2, with unresolved D. The CDR3 extends over 13 amino acids. Germline values: CDR1 SGHRS, CDR2 YFSETQ. With 4 bases removed from V and 2 bases from J, the gap between germline ends came to 6 bases. The CDR3 region has the DNA TGCGCCAGCAGCAACCCAAACACCGGGGAGCTGTTTTTT. Translating it yields CASSNPNTGELFF.

V is TRBV19 and J is TRBJ2-3, with unresolved D. The CDR3 extends over 16 amino acids. V was shortened by 0 bases and J by 0 bases, with 10 bases between the two germline ends. Germline-derived CDR1 and CDR2 are LNHDA and SQIVND (reference sequence). As DNA, the CDR3 is TGTGCCAGTAGTATAGATCCCCTTATTAGCACAGATACGCAGTATTTT. Protein sequence: CASSIDPLISTDTQYF. The whole variable domain, filled in from reference TRBV19 and TRBJ2-3, reads DGGITQSPKYLFRKEGQNVTLSCEQNLNHDAMYWYRQDPGQGLRLIYYSQIVNDFQKGDIAEGYSVSREKKESFPLTVTSAQKNPTAFYLCASSIDPLISTDTQYFGPGTRLTVL.

This sequence joins TRBV5-4 and TRBJ1-3, with 13 bases that match TRBD2. The J call may be in error: the DNA end matches TRBJ2-2 better. CDR1 is SGHNT, CDR2 YYREEE, per germline (reference sequence). The CDR3 has 17 amino acids. The CDR3 loop is CASSSGLAGSNTGELFF. The CDR3 DNA sequence: TGTGCCAGCAGCTCGGGACTAGCGGGGTCGAACACCGGGGAGCTGTTTTTT.

The chain has TRBV28 and TRBJ1-1; no clear D gene. V shed 5 bases and J shed 0 bases, with 10 bases lying between them. The CDR3 loop spans 14 amino acids. Germline V lookup: CDR1 MDHEN, CDR2 SYDVKM. The chain's CDR3 is CASSRHSMNTEAFF. The CDR3 nucleotides read TGTGCCAGCAGTCGACACTCTATGAACACTGAAGCTTTCTTT.

This sequence joins TRBV18 and TRBJ2-7, with TRBD1 matching 11 bases. The CDR3 sequence is 15 residues long. Germline trimming cut 3 bases from V and 7 bases from J; bases unmatched to any gene: 8. Germline-derived CDR1 and CDR2 are KGHSH and LQKENI. CDR3 amino acids: CASSPGQGALWEQYF. The CDR3 DNA is TGTGCCAGCTCACCCGGACAGGGGGCGCTTTGGGAGCAGTACTTC.

This chain connects TRBV11-2 to TRBJ1-6, with TRBD1 as a possible D gene (5 bases). The V end lost 4 bases, the J end lost 7 bases, and 14 bases lay between the germline ends. The CDR3 spans 15 residues. Looked up from germline, CDR1 is SGHAT and CDR2 is FQNNGV. The CDR3 loop reads CASSSGRAENSPLHF. The CDR3 nucleotides are TGTGCCAGCAGCTCGGGACGGGCAGAGAATTCACCCCTCCACTTT.

V is TRBV10-3 and J is TRBJ1-1; D is uncertain. The CDR3 runs 15 residues. V lost 6 bases to trimming and J lost 0 bases, with 14 bases between them. Germline V CDR1 and CDR2: ENHRY, SYGVKD. CDR3 in amino acids: CAISHEGGLNTEAFF. In DNA form, the CDR3 reads TGTGCCATCAGCCACGAGGGTGGTTTGAACACTGAAGCTTTCTTT.

The genes are TRBV5-4 and TRBJ1-1, with D perhaps matching TRBD1 (6 bases). V gave up 4 bases and J gave up 7 bases, with 20 bases separating them. This CDR3 is 15 amino acids long. CDR1 is SGHNT and CDR2 is YYREEE in the germline V gene (reference sequence). CDR3 sequence (DNA): TGTGCCAGCAGCCCCGGTGGAGGGGGGGTCAGTGAAGCTTTCTTT. Translation: CASSPGGGGVSEAFF.

The sample holds one count of this clone. This rearrangement joins TRBV25-1 to TRBJ1-2; D gene unclear. The CDR3 has 13 residues. Between the trimmed V and J ends, which lost 3 bases and 4 bases, there was a span of 9 bases. CDR1 is MGHDK, CDR2 SYGVNS, per germline. The CDR3 DNA is TGTGCCAGCAGTGAGCCCATTCCCTATGGCTACACCTTC. As protein: CASSEPIPYGYTF.

The chain couples TRBV27 to TRBJ1-1; D uncertain. Germline CDR1 MNHEY, CDR2 SMNVEV (reference sequence). The CDR3 loop spans 10 amino acids. Trimming stripped 2 bases from V and 8 bases from J, with 3 bases between. The CDR3 DNA reads as TGTGCCAGCAGTTTAAAGGAAGCTTTCTTT. Protein: CASSLKEAFF.

This clone has just a few counts. The rearrangement uses TRBV7-2 and TRBJ1-4; D unclear. The CDR3 extends over 12 amino acids. Germline lookup yields CDR1 SGHTA and CDR2 FQGNSA. V was shortened by 1 base and J by 10 bases, with 7 bases between the two germline ends. The CDR3 reads CASSLELGKLFF. The CDR3 nucleotides are TGTGCCAGCAGCTTAGAGTTGGGAAAACTGTTTTTT.

The chain is built from TRBV18 and TRBJ2-5, with D perhaps TRBD1 or TRBD2 (5 bases each). Trimming left V 1 base short and J 1 base short, with 13 bases between. The CDR3 has 16 amino acids. CDR1 is KGHSH and CDR2 is LQKENI in the germline V gene. CDR3 amino acids: CASSPLPGTSQETQYF. The CDR3 DNA follows: TGTGCCAGCTCACCACTCCCGGGGACGTCCCAAGAGACCCAGTACTTC.

This clone was detected a few times. The chain has TRBV5-8 and TRBJ1-5; 10 nucleotides align to TRBD1. There are 14 residues in the CDR3. V trimming: 5 bases; J trimming: 5 bases; junction bases outside the gene matches: 4. Germline V lookup: CDR1 SGHTS, CDR2 YDEGEE. For the CDR3, the DNA is TGTGCCAGCAGACGGACAGGGGGAGATCAGCCCCAGCATTTT. This translates into CASRRTGGDQPQHF.

V gene TRBV5-6 combines with J gene TRBJ1-3; D unclear. Germline CDR1 reads SGHDT; CDR2 reads YYEEEE. The CDR3 spans 15 residues. V dropped 2 bases and J dropped 2 bases, with 11 bases sitting between them. The CDR3 DNA reads TGTGCCAGCAGCTTAGCAAGGGTGGCTGGAAACACCATATATTTT. Translated: CASSLARVAGNTIYF.